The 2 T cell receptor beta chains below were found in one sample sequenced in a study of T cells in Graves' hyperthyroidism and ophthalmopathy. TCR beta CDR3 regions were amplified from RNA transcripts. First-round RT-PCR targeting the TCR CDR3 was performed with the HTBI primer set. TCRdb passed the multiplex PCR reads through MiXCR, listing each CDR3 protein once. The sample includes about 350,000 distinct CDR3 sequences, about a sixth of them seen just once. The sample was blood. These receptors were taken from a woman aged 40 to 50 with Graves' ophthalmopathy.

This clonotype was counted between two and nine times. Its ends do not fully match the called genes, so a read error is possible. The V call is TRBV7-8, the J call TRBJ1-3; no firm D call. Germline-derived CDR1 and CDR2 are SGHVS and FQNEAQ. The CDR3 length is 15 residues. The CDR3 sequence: CASSRTLFSGNTISF. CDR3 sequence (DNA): TGTGCCAGCAGCAGAACGCTCTTCTCTGGAAACACCATATCTTTT.

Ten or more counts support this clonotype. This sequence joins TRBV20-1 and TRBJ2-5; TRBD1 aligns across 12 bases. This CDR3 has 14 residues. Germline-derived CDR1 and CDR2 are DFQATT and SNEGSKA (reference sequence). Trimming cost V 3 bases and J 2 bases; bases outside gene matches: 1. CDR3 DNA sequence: TGCAGTGCTAGGGGACAGGGGGCGCAAGAGACCCAGTACTTC. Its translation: CSARGQGAQETQYF.